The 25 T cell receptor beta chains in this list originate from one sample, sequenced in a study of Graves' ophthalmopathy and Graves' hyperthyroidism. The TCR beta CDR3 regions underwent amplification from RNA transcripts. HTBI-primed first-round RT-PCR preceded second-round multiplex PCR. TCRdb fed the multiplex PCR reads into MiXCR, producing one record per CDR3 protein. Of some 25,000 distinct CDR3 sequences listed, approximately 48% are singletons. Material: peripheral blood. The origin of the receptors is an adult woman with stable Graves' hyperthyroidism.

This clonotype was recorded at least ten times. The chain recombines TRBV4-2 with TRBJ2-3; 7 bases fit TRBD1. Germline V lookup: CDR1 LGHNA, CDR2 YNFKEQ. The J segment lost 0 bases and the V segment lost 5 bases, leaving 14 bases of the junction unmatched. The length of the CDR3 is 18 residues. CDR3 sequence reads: CASSLQGSSDTSTDTQYF. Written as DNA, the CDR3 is TGTGCCAGCAGCTTACAGGGGAGTAGTGATACTAGCACAGATACGCAGTATTTT.

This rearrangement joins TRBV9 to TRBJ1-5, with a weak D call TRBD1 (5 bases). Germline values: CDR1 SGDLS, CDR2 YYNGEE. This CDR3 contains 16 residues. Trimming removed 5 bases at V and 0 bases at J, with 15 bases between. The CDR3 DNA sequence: TGTGCCAGCAGTCCGGGACGGACCATTAGCAATCAGCCCCAGCATTTT. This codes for CASSPGRTISNQPQHF.

The CDR3 loop reads CSARDPGTGGYNEQFF. CDR3 in DNA: TGCAGTGCTAGAGATCCCGGGACAGGGGGCTACAATGAGCAGTTCTTC. This chain links TRBV20-1 with TRBJ2-1; 11 positions match TRBD1. The V gene's germline CDR1 is DFQATT and CDR2 SNEGSKA (reference sequence). This CDR3 region has 16 residues. Losses at the gene ends were 0 bases for V and 3 bases for J; bases not matched to a gene: 4.

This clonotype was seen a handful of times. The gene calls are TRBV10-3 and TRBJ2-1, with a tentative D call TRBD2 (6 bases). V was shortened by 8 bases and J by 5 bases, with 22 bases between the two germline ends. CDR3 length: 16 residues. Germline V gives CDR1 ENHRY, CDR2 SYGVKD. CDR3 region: CAIRRELASRNNEQFF. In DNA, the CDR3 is TGTGCCATCCGGAGGGAATTAGCGTCAAGAAACAATGAGCAGTTCTTC.

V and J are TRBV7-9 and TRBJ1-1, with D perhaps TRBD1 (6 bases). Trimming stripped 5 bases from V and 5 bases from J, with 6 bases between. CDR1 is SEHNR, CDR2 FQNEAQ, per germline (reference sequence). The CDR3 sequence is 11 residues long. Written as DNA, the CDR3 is TGTGCCAGCAGCCAGGGGACTGAAGCTTTCTTT. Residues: CASSQGTEAFF.

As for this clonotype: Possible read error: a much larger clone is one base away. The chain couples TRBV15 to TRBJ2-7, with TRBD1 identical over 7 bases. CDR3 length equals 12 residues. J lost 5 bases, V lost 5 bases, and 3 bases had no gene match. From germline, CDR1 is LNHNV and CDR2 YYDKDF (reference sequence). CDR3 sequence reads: CATSGQEDEQYF. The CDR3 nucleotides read TGTGCCACCAGCGGACAGGAGGACGAGCAGTACTTC. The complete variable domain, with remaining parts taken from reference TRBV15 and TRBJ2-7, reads DAMVIQNPRYQVTQFGKPVTLSCSQTLNHNVMYWYQQKSSQAPKLLFHYYDKDFNNEADTPDNFQSRRPNTSFCFLDIRSPGLGDTAMYLCATSGQEDEQYFGPGTRLTVT.

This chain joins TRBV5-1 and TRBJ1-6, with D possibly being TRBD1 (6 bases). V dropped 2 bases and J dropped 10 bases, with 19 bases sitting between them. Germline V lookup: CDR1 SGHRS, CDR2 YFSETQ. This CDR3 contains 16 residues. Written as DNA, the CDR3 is TGCGCCAGCAGCTTACAGGGAAAGACCGGGCGATCACCCCTCCACTTT. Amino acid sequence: CASSLQGKTGRSPLHF.

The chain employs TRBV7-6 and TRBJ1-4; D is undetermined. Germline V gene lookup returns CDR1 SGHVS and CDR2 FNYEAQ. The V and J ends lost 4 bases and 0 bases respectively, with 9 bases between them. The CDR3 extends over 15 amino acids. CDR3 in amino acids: CASSSRFATNEKLFF. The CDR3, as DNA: TGTGCCAGCAGCTCCCGATTTGCAACTAATGAAAAACTGTTTTTT.

The CDR3 sequence: CASSLVRGNLDGYTF. Written as DNA, the CDR3 is TGCGCCAGCAGCTTGGTAAGGGGAAACTTGGATGGCTACACCTTC. The rearrangement joins TRBV5-1 to TRBJ1-2; perhaps TRBD1 as D (5 bases). V lost 0 bases and J 6 bases, leaving 15 bases between the germline ends. The CDR3 sequence is 15 residues long. Germline-derived CDR1 and CDR2 are SGHRS and YFSETQ.

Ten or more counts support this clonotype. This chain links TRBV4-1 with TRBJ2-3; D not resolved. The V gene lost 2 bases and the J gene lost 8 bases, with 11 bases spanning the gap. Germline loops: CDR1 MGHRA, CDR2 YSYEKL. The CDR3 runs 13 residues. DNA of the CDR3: TGCGCCAGCAGCCAACAGCTAGTTCGTACGCAGTATTTT. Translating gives CASSQQLVRTQYF.

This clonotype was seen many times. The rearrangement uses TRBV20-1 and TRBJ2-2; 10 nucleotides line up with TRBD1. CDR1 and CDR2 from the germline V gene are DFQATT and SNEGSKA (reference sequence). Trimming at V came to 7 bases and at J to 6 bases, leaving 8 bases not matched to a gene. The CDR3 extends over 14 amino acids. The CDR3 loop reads CSVSGQGVAGELFF. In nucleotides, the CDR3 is TGCAGTGTTAGCGGACAGGGGGTGGCCGGGGAGCTGTTTTTT.

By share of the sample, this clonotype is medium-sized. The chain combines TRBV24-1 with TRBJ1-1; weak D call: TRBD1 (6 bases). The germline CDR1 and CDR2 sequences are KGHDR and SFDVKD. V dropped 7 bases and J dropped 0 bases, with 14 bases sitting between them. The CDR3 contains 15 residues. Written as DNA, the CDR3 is TGTGCCACCAGGGCCGGGACAACCGTGAACACTGAAGCTTTCTTT. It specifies CATRAGTTVNTEAFF.

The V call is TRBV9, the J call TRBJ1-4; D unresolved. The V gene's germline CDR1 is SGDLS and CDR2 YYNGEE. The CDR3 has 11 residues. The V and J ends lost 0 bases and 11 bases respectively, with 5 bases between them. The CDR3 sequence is CASSVVGKLFF. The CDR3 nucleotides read TGTGCCAGCAGCGTAGTTGGGAAACTGTTTTTT.

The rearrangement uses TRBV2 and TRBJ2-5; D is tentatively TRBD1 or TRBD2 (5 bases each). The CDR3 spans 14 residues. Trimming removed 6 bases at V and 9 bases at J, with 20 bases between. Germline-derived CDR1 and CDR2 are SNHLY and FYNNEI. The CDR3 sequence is CASRGRQGNQPQYF. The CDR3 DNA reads TGTGCCAGCAGGGGACGCCAGGGTAATCAGCCCCAGTACTTC.

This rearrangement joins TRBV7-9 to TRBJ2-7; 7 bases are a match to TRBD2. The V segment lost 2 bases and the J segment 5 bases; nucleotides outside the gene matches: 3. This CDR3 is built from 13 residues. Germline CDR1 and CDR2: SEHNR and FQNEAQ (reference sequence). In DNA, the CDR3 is TGTGCCAGCAGCTTACAGGGAGGGCACGAGCAGTACTTC. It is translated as CASSLQGGHEQYF.

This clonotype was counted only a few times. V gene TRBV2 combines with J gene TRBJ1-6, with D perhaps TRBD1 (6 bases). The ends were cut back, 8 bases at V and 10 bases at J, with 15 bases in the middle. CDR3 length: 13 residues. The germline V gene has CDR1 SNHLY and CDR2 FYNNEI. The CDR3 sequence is CASCRQVRSPLHF. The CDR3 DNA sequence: TGTGCCAGCTGTCGACAGGTTCGGTCACCCCTCCACTTT.

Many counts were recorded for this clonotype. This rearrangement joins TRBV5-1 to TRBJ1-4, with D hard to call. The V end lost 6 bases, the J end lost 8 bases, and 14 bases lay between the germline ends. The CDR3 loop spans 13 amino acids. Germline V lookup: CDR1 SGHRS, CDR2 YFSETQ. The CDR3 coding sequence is TGCGCCAGCACCATAATCCAAGGGGAAAAACTGTTTTTT. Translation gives CASTIIQGEKLFF.

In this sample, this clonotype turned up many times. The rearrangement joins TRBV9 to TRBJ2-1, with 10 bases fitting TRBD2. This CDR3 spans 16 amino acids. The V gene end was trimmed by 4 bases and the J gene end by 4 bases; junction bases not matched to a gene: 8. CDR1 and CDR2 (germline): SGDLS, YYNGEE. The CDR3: CASSPGLASPYNEQFF. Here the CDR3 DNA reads TGTGCCAGCAGCCCGGGACTAGCGTCTCCTTACAATGAGCAGTTCTTC.

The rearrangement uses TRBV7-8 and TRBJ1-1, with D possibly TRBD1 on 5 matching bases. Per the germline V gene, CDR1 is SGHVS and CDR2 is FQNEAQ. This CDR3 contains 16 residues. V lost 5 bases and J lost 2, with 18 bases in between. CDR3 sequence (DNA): TGTGCCAGCAGCACCTACAGGAGCTCTGGAAACACTGAAGCTTTCTTT. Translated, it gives CASSTYRSSGNTEAFF. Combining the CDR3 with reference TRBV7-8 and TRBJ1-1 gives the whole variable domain GAGVSQSPRYKVAKRGQDVALRCDPISGHVSLFWYQQALGQGPEFLTYFQNEAQLDKSGLPSDRFFAERPEGSVSTLKIQRTQQEDSAVYLCASSTYRSSGNTEAFFGQGTRLTVV.

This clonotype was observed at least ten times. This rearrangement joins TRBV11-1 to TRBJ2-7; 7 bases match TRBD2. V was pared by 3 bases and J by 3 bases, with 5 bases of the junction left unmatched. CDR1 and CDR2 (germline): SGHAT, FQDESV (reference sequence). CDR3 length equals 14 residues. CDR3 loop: CASSFLSSGYEQYF. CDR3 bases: TGTGCCAGCAGCTTTCTTTCTAGCGGCTACGAGCAGTACTTC.

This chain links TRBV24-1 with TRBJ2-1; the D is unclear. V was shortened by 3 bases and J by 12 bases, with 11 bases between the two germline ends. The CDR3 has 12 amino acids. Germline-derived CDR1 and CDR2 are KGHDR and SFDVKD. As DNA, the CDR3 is TGTGCCACCAGTGATGGGTTTACGGGGCAGTTCTTC. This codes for CATSDGFTGQFF.

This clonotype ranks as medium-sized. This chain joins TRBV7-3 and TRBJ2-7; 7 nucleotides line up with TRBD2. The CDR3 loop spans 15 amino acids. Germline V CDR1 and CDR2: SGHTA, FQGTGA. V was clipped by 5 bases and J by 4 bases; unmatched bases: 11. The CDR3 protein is CASSQGLGREYEQYF. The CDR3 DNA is TGTGCCAGCAGCCAAGGACTAGGGAGGGAATACGAGCAGTACTTC.

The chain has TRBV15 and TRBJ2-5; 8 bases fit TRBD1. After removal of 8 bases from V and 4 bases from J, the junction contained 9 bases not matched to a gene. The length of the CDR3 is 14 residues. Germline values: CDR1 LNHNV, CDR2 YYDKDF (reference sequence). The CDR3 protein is CATDPRTGGETQYF. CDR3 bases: TGTGCCACCGACCCACGAACAGGGGGAGAGACCCAGTACTTC.

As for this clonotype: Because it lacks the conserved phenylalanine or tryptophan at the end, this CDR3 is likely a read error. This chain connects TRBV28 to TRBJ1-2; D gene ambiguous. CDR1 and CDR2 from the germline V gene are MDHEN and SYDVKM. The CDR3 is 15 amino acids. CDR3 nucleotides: TGCGCCAGCAGACCTACCCTCTTTATCGGTTATGGCTACACCTCC. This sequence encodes CASRPTLFIGYGYTS.

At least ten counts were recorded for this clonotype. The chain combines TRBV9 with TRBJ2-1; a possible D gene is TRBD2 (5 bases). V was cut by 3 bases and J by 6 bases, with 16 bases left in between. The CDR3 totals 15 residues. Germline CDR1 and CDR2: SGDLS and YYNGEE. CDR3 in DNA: TGTGCCAGCAGCGCTCCGGAGGTAGGGAGCAATGAGCAGTTCTTC. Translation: CASSAPEVGSNEQFF. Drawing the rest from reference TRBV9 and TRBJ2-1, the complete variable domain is DSGVTQTPKHLITATGQRVTLRCSPRSGDLSVYWYQQSLDQGLQFLIQYYNGEERAKGNILERFSAQQFPDLHSELNLSSLELGDSALYFCASSAPEVGSNEQFFGPGTRLTVL.